Following are 25 T cell receptor beta chains from one sample sequenced in a study of OX40 agonist ivuxolimab in advanced cancers. Receptor amplification or capture employed the immunoSEQ multiplex PCR assay. Drawn from immuneACCESS, this table holds only the in-frame rearrangements with V and J called that TCRdb kept. Clones are partly lost; checked studies trace under half to an unresolved V gene and leave the rest unexplained. The sample contains some 100,000 clones, approximately 90% of them found a single time. Clones ranked in the top ten supply roughly 0.3% of the sample. This sample comprised CD4+ or CD8+ T cells sorted from blood, obtained in a trial of the OX40 agonist ivuxolimab. All receptors come from an adult with an advanced solid tumor such as melanoma, head and neck, liver or kidney cancer.

The chain combines TRBV5-4 with TRBJ2-3; D may be TRBD2 (6 bases). The CDR3 consists of 13 residues. The germline V gene encodes CDR1 SGHNT and CDR2 YYREEE (reference sequence). The V end lost 1 base, the J end lost 5 bases, and 8 bases lay between the germline ends. The DNA of the CDR3 is TGTGCCAGCAGCTTGCGGGAGAGAGATACGCAGTATTTT. Translated: CASSLRERDTQYF. Full variable domain (outside the CDR3, taken from reference TRBV5-4 and TRBJ2-3): ETGVTQSPTHLIKTRGQQVTLRCSSQSGHNTVSWYQQALGQGPQFIFQYYREEENGRGNFPPRFSGLQFPNYSSELNVNALELDDSALYLCASSLRERDTQYFGPGTRLTVL.

This chain connects TRBV10-3 to TRBJ1-2, with D possibly TRBD1 on 5 matching bases. The CDR3 has 14 residues. V was clipped by 3 bases and J by 3 bases, with 11 bases between them. Looked up from germline, CDR1 is ENHRY and CDR2 is SYGVKD. CDR3 sequence reads: CAISDSTGHYGYTF. CDR3 sequence (DNA): TGTGCCATCAGTGATTCGACGGGACACTATGGCTACACCTTC.

In this sample, this clone turned up once. This sequence joins TRBV9 and TRBJ2-3; D remains ambiguous. CDR3 length equals 10 residues. The germline CDR1 and CDR2 sequences are SGDLS and YYNGEE. The V gene lost 8 bases and the J gene lost 4 bases, with 5 bases spanning the gap. The CDR3 nucleotides read TGTGCCAGGGTCCCAGATACGCAGTATTTT. Amino acids: CARVPDTQYF.

This chain connects TRBV29-1 to TRBJ2-6; D is ambiguous. V lost 5 bases, J lost 0 bases, and 8 bases lay in between. The CDR3 consists of 14 residues. In germline, CDR1 is SQVTM, CDR2 ANQGSEA. The CDR3 reads CSVLGGSGANVLTF. The CDR3 bases are TGCAGCGTTTTGGGCGGCTCTGGGGCCAACGTCCTGACTTTC. The whole variable domain, remainder taken from reference TRBV29-1 and TRBJ2-6, is SAVISQKPSRDICQRGTSLTIQCQVDSQVTMMFWYRQQPGQSLTLIATANQGSEATYESGFVIDKFPISRPNLTFSTLTVSNMSPEDSSIYLCSVLGGSGANVLTFGAGSRLTVL.

CDR3 region: CASSRFRDGQETQYF. The CDR3 DNA reads TGTGCCAGCAGCCGTTTCCGGGACGGACAAGAGACCCAGTACTTC. The genes are TRBV5-6 and TRBJ2-5, with D perhaps matching TRBD1 or TRBD2 (5 bases each). The CDR3 length is 15 residues. Deletions cut 4 bases from V and 2 bases from J, with 15 bases between. Germline V gene sequence: CDR1 SGHDT, CDR2 YYEEEE.

The chain has TRBV5-1 and TRBJ2-1; maybe TRBD2 (6 bases). This CDR3 spans 15 amino acids. V dropped 5 bases and J dropped 0 bases, with 12 bases sitting between them. Germline lookup yields CDR1 SGHRS and CDR2 YFSETQ. The CDR3 DNA is TGCGCCAGCAGGGGTGGGGGGAGCTCCTACAATGAGCAGTTCTTC. Translation: CASRGGGSSYNEQFF.

The V call is TRBV27, the J call TRBJ1-5; a possible D gene is TRBD1 (6 bases). V lost 3 bases, J lost 7 bases, and 10 bases lay in between. CDR3 length equals 13 residues. Germline V gene data show CDR1 as MNHEY and CDR2 as SMNVEV (reference sequence). The CDR3 here is CASSFSDRQPQHF. The CDR3 DNA sequence: TGTGCCAGCAGTTTTTCCGACAGGCAGCCCCAGCATTTT.

This clone was seen a few times. V is TRBV28 and J is TRBJ1-1; D call uncertain. CDR1 is MDHEN and CDR2 is SYDVKM in the germline V gene. This CDR3 has 14 amino acids. With 5 bases removed from V and 0 bases from J, the gap between germline ends came to 10 bases. The CDR3: CASSRHTLNTEAFF. CDR3 bases: TGTGCCAGCAGTCGACATACTTTGAACACTGAAGCTTTCTTT.

The chain couples TRBV11-2 to TRBJ2-1; 7 nucleotides align to TRBD2. J lost 3 bases, V lost 0 bases, and 2 bases had no gene match. The CDR3 runs 15 residues. Germline V gene sequence: CDR1 SGHAT, CDR2 FQNNGV. Written as DNA, the CDR3 is TGTGCCAGCAGCTTAGAAGCGGGGAACTACAATGAGCAGTTCTTC. It is translated as CASSLEAGNYNEQFF. Looking up the rest from reference TRBV11-2 and TRBJ2-1 gives the full variable domain: EAGVAQSPRYKIIEKRQSVAFWCNPISGHATLYWYQQILGQGPKLLIQFQNNGVVDDSQLPKDRFSAERLKGVDSTLKIQPAKLEDSAVYLCASSLEAGNYNEQFFGPGTRLTVL.

The rearrangement uses TRBV14 and TRBJ2-1; 14 bases agree with TRBD2. CDR1 and CDR2 (germline): SGHDN, FVKESK. This CDR3 is built from 17 residues. V shed 1 base and J 7 bases; nucleotides not matched to a gene: 6. CDR3 residues: CASSQAPGTSGRNEQFF. In nucleotides, the CDR3 is TGTGCCAGCAGCCAAGCCCCCGGGACTAGCGGGAGAAATGAGCAGTTCTTC.

V gene TRBV28 combines with J gene TRBJ2-1; 8 nucleotides line up with TRBD2. CDR3 length: 15 residues. Trimming at V came to 5 bases and at J to 10 bases, leaving 13 bases not matched to a gene. Germline V gene lookup returns CDR1 MDHEN and CDR2 SYDVKM. CDR3 amino acids: CASSETGTRSREQFF. The CDR3 DNA reads as TGTGCCAGCAGTGAGACCGGGACTAGGTCCCGGGAGCAGTTCTTC.

The genes are TRBV29-1 and TRBJ2-1; perhaps D is TRBD1 or TRBD2 (5 bases each). V shed 7 bases and J shed 10 bases, with 14 bases lying between them. Per germline, CDR1 SQVTM and CDR2 ANQGSEA. The CDR3 is 11 residues long. The CDR3 is CSAGGAGEQFF. For the CDR3, the DNA is TGCAGCGCTGGGGGAGCTGGAGAGCAGTTCTTC.

The CDR3: CASSLPGLASGHEQYF. CDR3 coding DNA: TGTGCCAGCAGCTTACCCGGACTAGCATCGGGCCACGAGCAGTACTTC. The V call is TRBV7-8, the J call TRBJ2-7; 8 bases line up with TRBD2. Unmatched junction bases numbered 11, after V lost 2 bases and J lost 5 bases. Germline CDR1 reads SGHVS; CDR2 reads FQNEAQ. The CDR3 has 16 amino acids.

The rearrangement links TRBV6-1 to TRBJ2-1, with TRBD2 matching 10 bases. The V and J ends lost 8 bases and 4 bases, in that order; junction bases with no gene match: 8. CDR1 and CDR2 from the germline V gene are MNHNS and SASEGT. The CDR3 is 15 residues long. CDR3 sequence: CASRPPGLAYNEQFF. DNA of the CDR3: TGTGCCAGCCGGCCCCCGGGACTAGCGTACAATGAGCAGTTCTTC.

The CDR3 region has the DNA TGTGCCAGTAGTATAGAGGGAGGGATGAACACCGGGGAGCTGTTTTTT. It codes for CASSIEGGMNTGELFF. The rearrangement uses TRBV19 and TRBJ2-2; 7 bases line up with TRBD2. The ends lost 0 bases at V and 1 base at J; junction bases unmatched: 2. Germline V gene sequence: CDR1 LNHDA, CDR2 SQIVND (reference sequence). The CDR3 is 16 amino acids.

This clone was found once. This rearrangement joins TRBV28 to TRBJ2-7, with 8 bases fitting TRBD2. Germline V gene data show CDR1 as MDHEN and CDR2 as SYDVKM. The V and J ends lost 6 bases and 0 bases, in that order; junction bases with no gene match: 7. The CDR3 runs to 15 residues. CDR3 sequence reads: CASRQTGTSSYEQYF. In nucleotides, the CDR3 is TGTGCCAGCAGACAAACCGGGACTAGCTCCTACGAGCAGTACTTC.

The J gene is TRBJ2-7, the V gene TRBV27, with 9 bases identical to TRBD1. The CDR3 length is 14 residues. CDR1 and CDR2 (germline): MNHEY, SMNVEV (reference sequence). J was trimmed by 5 bases and V by 5 bases; bases with no gene match: 7. CDR3 DNA sequence: TGTGCCAGCAGTGGGTCGGGACAGGGTAACGAGCAGTACTTC. It specifies CASSGSGQGNEQYF.

The V and J genes are TRBV4-3 and TRBJ1-4, with D unclear. CDR3 length: 15 residues. Germline-derived CDR1 and CDR2 are LGHNA and YSLEER. Trimming removed 2 bases at V and 3 bases at J, with 10 bases between. In nucleotides, the CDR3 is TGCGCCAGCAGCCAAAACTCGGGCCCTAATGAAAAACTGTTTTTT. Amino acid sequence: CASSQNSGPNEKLFF.

The chain has TRBV11-3 and TRBJ2-2; D is uncertain. From germline, CDR1 is SGHNT and CDR2 YENEEA. V was shortened by 5 bases and J by 1 base, with 8 bases between the two germline ends. This CDR3 comprises 14 residues. The CDR3 DNA reads TGTGCCAGCAGCCAGATAGGGAACACCGGGGAGCTGTTTTTT. Amino acid sequence: CASSQIGNTGELFF.

This clone was seen only once. Distinct nucleotide sequences in the sample also encode this CDR3. CDR3 amino acids: CASSQGGGASYEQYF. CDR3 sequence (DNA): TGCGCCAGCAGCCAAGGCGGGGGAGCCTCTTACGAGCAGTACTTC. The chain combines TRBV5-1 with TRBJ2-7, with 7 bases aligning to TRBD2. The CDR3 covers 15 residues. With 4 bases clipped from V and 4 bases from J, the junction kept 11 bases outside the gene matches. Germline V gene data show CDR1 as SGHRS and CDR2 as YFSETQ.

The gene calls are TRBV20-1 and TRBJ2-1, with TRBD2 as a possible D gene (5 bases). CDR3 length equals 11 residues. Germline V gene lookup returns CDR1 DFQATT and CDR2 SNEGSKA (reference sequence). V was shortened by 6 bases and J by 10 bases, with 13 bases between the two germline ends. In DNA, the CDR3 is TGCAGTGCCGGTCGACCGGGGGAGCAGTTCTTC. It translates to CSAGRPGEQFF.

This chain connects TRBV30 to TRBJ2-1, with 11 bases matching TRBD2. CDR3 length: 15 residues. The V segment lost 2 bases and the J segment 6 bases; nucleotides outside the gene matches: 6. Germline assignment: CDR1 GTSNPN and CDR2 SVGIG (reference sequence). The CDR3: CAWSSPGTSGNEQFF. The CDR3 region has the DNA TGTGCCTGGAGTTCCCCCGGGACTAGCGGCAATGAGCAGTTCTTC. Looking up the rest from reference TRBV30 and TRBJ2-1 gives the full variable domain: SQTIHQWPATLVQPVGSPLSLECTVEGTSNPNLYWYRQAAGRGLQLLFYSVGIGQISSEVPQNLSASRPQDRQFILSSKKLLLSDSGFYLCAWSSPGTSGNEQFFGPGTRLTVL.

V usage is TRBV10-2 and J usage is TRBJ1-1, with a tentative D call TRBD1 (5 bases). Per the germline V gene, CDR1 is WSHSY and CDR2 is SAAADI. The CDR3 contains 13 residues. V gave up 6 bases and J gave up 1 base, with 9 bases separating them. The CDR3, as DNA: TGCGCCAGCAGGGACACTTCGAACACTGAAGCTTTCTTT. Its translation: CASRDTSNTEAFF.

The chain has TRBV5-8 and TRBJ2-1; 8 nucleotides align to TRBD2. Germline values: CDR1 SGHTS, CDR2 YDEGEE. This CDR3 comprises 16 residues. Trimming removed 1 base from V and 7 bases from J; junction bases left unmatched: 10. CDR3 bases: TGTGCCAGCAGCTTGTGGACTAGCAGGACGAGTAATGAGCAGTTCTTC. Encoded protein: CASSLWTSRTSNEQFF. Complete variable domain (other parts from reference TRBV5-8 and TRBJ2-1): EAGVTQSPTHLIKTRGQQATLRCSPISGHTSVYWYQQALGLGLQFLLWYDEGEERNRGNFPPRFSGRQFPNYSSELNVNALELEDSALYLCASSLWTSRTSNEQFFGPGTRLTVL.

The V call is TRBV4-2, the J call TRBJ2-5; D not certain. The J call is doubtful: the DNA matches TRBJ2-7 better. Germline V gene data show CDR1 as LGHNA and CDR2 as YNFKEQ. The CDR3 runs to 14 residues. Here the CDR3 reads CASSQAPSSYEQYF. CDR3 DNA: TGTGCCAGCAGCCAAGCTCCCAGCTCCTACGAGCAGTACTTC.